This T cell receptor (beta chain) emerged from a study of blood T cell repertoires in COVID-19. Study overall: Italy, Spain and the United States were the sources of the convalescent and acute COVID-19 samples. Sample material is recorded as cDNA or gDNA derived from T cells, B-cell-depleted T cells, or PBMCs.

The CDR3 contains 15 residues. The ends were cut back, 4 bases at V and 0 bases at J, with 14 bases in the middle. In germline, CDR1 is GTSNPN, CDR2 SVGIG (reference sequence). In the authors' workflow: Nucleated cell counts were estimated from reference gene primer amplification. Data came from immunoSEQ multiplex PCR; TCRdb stores just in-frame clones and leaves some out. The DNA gave D and trimming, while V, J and clone size come from that table. Of under 250,000 clones in the sample, roughly 78% were seen once. The TCR comes from a middle-aged woman with acute or convalescent COVID-19. Source material: peripheral blood. The chain couples TRBV30 to TRBJ2-3; possibly TRBD2 for D (5 bases). This CDR3 is CAWTRLAGSTDTQYF. DNA for the CDR3: TGTGCCTGGACACGGCTAGCTGGGAGCACAGATACGCAGTATTTT.